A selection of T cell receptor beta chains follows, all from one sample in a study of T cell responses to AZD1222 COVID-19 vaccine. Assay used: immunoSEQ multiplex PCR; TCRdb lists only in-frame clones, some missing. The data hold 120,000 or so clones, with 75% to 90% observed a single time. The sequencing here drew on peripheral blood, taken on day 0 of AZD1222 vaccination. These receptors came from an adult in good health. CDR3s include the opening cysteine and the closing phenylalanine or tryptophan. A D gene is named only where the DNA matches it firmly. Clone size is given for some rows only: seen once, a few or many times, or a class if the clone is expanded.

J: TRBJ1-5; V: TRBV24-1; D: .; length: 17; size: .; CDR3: CATSESRSSSIHQPQHF; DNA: TGTGCCACCAGTGAATCCCGATCAAGTAGCATCCATCAGCCCCAGCATTTT
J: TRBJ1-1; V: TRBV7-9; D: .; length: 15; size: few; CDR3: CASSPTPAGGTEAFF; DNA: TGTGCCAGCAGCCCCACCCCGGCGGGGGGCACTGAAGCTTTCTTT
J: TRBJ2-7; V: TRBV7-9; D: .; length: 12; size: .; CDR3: CASSASGYAQYF; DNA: TGTGCCAGCAGCGCCAGCGGTTACGCGCAGTACTTC
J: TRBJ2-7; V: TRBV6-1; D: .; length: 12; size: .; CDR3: CASSERWYEQYF; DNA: TGTGCCAGCAGTGAGAGATGGTACGAGCAGTACTTC
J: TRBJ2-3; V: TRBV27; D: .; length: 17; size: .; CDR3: CASSLGGGRRSTDTQYF; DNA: TGTGCCAGCAGTTTGGGGGGGGGCCGGCGTAGCACAGATACGCAGTATTTT
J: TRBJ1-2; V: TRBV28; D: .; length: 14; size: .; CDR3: CASSSRAILYGYTF; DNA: TGTGCCAGCAGCTCCCGGGCCATCCTCTATGGCTACACCTTC
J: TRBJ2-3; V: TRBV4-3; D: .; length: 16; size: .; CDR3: CASSPDRGESTDTQYF; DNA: TGCGCCAGCAGCCCAGACCGAGGGGAGTCCACAGATACGCAGTATTTT
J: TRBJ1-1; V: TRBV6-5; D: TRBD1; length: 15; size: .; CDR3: CASSNRDRGATEAFF; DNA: TGTGCCAGCAGTAACCGGGACAGGGGTGCCACTGAAGCTTTCTTT
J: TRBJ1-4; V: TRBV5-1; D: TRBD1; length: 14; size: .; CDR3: CASSGGGPNEKLFF; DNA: TGCGCCAGCAGCGGAGGGGGCCCTAATGAAAAACTGTTTTTT
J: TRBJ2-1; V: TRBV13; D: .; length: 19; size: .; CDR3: CASRQGLPLPLSSYNEQFF; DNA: TGTGCCAGCAGGCAAGGACTACCTCTCCCCCTAAGCTCCTACAATGAGCAGTTCTTC
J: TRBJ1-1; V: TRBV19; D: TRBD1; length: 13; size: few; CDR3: CASSIGGTVEAFF; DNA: TGTGCCAGTAGTATTGGGGGGACAGTGGAAGCTTTCTTT
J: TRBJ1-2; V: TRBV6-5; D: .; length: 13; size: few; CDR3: CASSYQDGYGYTF; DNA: TGTGCCAGCAGTTACCAGGACGGGTATGGCTACACCTTC
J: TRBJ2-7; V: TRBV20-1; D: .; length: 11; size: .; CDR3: CSALRTYEQYF; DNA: TGCAGTGCACTAAGAACCTACGAGCAGTACTTC
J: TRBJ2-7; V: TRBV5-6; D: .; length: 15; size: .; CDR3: CASSLPGGLTYEQYF; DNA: TGTGCCAGCAGCTTGCCCGGGGGGCTCACCTACGAGCAGTACTTC
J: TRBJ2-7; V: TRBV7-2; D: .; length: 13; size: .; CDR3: CASSLQQTYEQYF; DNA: TGTGCCAGCAGCTTGCAACAGACCTACGAGCAGTACTTC
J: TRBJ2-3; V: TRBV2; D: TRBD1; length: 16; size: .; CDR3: CASLRDSLSSTDTQYF; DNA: TGTGCCAGTTTGAGGGACAGTCTTTCTAGCACAGATACGCAGTATTTT
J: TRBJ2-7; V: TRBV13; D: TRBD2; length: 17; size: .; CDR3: CASSPPGGRASTYEQYF; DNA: TGTGCCAGCAGCCCACCCGGCGGGAGGGCTTCGACCTACGAGCAGTACTTC
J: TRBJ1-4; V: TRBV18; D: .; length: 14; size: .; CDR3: CASSPYREGEKLFF; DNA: TGTGCCAGCTCACCCTACAGGGAGGGTGAAAAACTGTTTTTT
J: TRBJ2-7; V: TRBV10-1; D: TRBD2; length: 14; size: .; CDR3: CARGKGLGAHEQYF; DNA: TGCGCCAGGGGGAAAGGACTAGGGGCACACGAGCAGTACTTC
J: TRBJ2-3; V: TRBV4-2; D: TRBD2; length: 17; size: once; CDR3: CASSQASGGASTDTQYF; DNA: TGTGCCAGCAGCCAGGCTAGCGGGGGTGCTAGCACAGATACGCAGTATTTT
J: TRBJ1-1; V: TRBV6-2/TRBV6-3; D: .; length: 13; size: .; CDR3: CASSWGRNTEAFF; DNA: TGTGCCAGCAGTTGGGGGCGGAACACTGAAGCTTTCTTT
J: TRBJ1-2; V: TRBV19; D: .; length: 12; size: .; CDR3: CASSITNYGYTF; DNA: TGTGCCAGTAGTATCACTAACTATGGCTACACCTTC
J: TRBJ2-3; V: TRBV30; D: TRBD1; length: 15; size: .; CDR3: CAWSGDRASTDTQYF; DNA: TGTGCCTGGAGCGGGGACAGGGCTAGCACAGATACGCAGTATTTT
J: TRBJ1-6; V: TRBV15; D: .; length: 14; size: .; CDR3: CATSRDLTGSPLHF; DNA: TGTGCCACCAGCAGAGATTTGACGGGTTCACCCCTCCACTTT
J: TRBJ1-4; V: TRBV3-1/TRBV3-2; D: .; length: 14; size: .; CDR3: CASSPGSTNEKLFF; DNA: TGTGCCAGCAGTCCGGGTTCAACTAATGAAAAACTGTTTTTT
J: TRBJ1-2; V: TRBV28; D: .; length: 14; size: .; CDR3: CASSPSLEGEGYTF; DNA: TGTGCCAGCAGTCCATCGTTAGAGGGGGAAGGCTACACCTTC
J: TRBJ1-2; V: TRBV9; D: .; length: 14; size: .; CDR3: CASSGPGVNYGYTF; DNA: TGTGCCAGCAGCGGTCCTGGGGTCAACTATGGCTACACCTTC
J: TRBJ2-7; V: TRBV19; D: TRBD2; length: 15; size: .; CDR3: CASSGTSGGEYEQYF; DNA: TGTGCCAGTAGTGGTACTAGCGGGGGAGAATACGAGCAGTACTTC
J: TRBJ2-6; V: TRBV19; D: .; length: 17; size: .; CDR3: CASTPTGASSGANVLTF; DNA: TGTGCCAGTACCCCGACAGGAGCCAGCTCTGGGGCCAACGTCCTGACTTTC
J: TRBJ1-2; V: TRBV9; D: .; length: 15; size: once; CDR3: CASSVDRSSLRGYTF; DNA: TGTGCCAGCAGCGTAGATCGCTCCAGCCTAAGGGGCTACACCTTC
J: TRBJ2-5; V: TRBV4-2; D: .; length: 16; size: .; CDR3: CASSQVRGFGGETQYF; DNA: TGTGCCAGCAGCCAAGTTCGCGGGTTCGGTGGGGAGACCCAGTACTTC
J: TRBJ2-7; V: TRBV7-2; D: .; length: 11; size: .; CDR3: CASSPSYEQYF; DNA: TGTGCCAGCAGCCCCTCCTACGAGCAGTACTTC
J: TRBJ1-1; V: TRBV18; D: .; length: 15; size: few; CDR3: CASSGPDPINTEAFF; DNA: TGTGCCAGCTCAGGGCCGGACCCAATCAACACTGAAGCTTTCTTT
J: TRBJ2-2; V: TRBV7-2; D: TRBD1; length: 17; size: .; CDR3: CASSFRGTGRRTGELFF; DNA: TGTGCCAGCAGCTTTCGGGGGACAGGGCGTAGGACCGGGGAGCTGTTTTTT
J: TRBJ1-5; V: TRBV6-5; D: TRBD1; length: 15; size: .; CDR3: CASRPTGNSNQPQHF; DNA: TGTGCCAGCAGACCGACAGGGAATAGCAATCAGCCCCAGCATTTT
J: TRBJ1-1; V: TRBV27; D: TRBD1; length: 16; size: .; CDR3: CASRVNYRGVNTEAFF; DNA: TGTGCCAGCAGAGTCAACTACAGGGGGGTGAACACTGAAGCTTTCTTT
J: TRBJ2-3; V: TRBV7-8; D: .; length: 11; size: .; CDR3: CASSARDTQYF; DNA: TGTGCCAGCAGCGCTAGAGATACGCAGTATTTT
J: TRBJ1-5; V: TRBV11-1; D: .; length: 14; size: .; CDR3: CASSLGTGNQPQHF; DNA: TGTGCCAGCAGCTTGGGGACCGGCAATCAGCCCCAGCATTTT
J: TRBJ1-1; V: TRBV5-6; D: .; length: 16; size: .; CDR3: CASSAQNGRGRGEAFF; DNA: TGTGCCAGCAGCGCACAAAACGGCAGGGGACGCGGTGAAGCTTTCTTT
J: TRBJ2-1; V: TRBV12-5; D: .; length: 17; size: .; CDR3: CASGLVPLVAAYNEQFF; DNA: TGTGCTAGTGGTTTGGTACCCCTTGTTGCAGCCTACAATGAGCAGTTCTTC
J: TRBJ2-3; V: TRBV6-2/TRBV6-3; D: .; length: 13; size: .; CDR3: CASSRTETDTQYF; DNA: TGTGCCAGCAGTCGGACAGAGACAGATACGCAGTATTTT
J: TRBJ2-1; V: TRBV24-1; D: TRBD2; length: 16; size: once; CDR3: CATSDPGLARYNEQFF; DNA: TGTGCCACCAGTGATCCGGGACTAGCTCGCTACAATGAGCAGTTCTTC
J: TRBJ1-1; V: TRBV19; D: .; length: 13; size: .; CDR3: CASSSGQNTEAFF; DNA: TGTGCCAGTAGTTCGGGACAGAACACTGAAGCTTTCTTT
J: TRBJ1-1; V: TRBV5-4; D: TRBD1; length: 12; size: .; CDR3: CASSTDRVEAFF; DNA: TGTGCCAGCAGCACTGACAGGGTTGAAGCTTTCTTT
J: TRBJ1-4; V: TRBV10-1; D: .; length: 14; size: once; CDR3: CASSEVGINEKLFF; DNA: TGCGCCAGCAGTGAAGTGGGCATAAATGAAAAACTGTTTTTT
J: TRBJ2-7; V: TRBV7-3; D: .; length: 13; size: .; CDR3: CASSLGLNYEQYF; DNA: TGTGCCAGCAGCCTGGGACTCAACTACGAGCAGTACTTC
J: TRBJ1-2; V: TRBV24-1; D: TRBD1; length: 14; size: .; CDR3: CATSDTQGFYGYTF; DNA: TGTGCCACCAGTGATACACAGGGGTTCTATGGCTACACCTTC
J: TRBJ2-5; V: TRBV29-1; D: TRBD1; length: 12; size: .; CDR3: CSAQGAGETQYF; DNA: TGCAGCGCACAGGGGGCCGGGGAGACCCAGTACTTC
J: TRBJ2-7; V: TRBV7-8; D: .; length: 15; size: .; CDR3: CASSLSAVGAYEQYF; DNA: TGTGCCAGCAGCTTAAGCGCGGTCGGGGCCTACGAGCAGTACTTC